The present TCR beta chain was sequenced within a study of blood T cell repertoires in COVID-19. Overall study context: Acute and convalescent COVID-19 specimens originated in the United States, Italy and Spain.

The repertoire was sequenced with immunoSEQ multiplex PCR; TCRdb's copy has only in-frame clones and lacks some. The repertoire holds about 220,000 clones, with under 90% as singletons. V shed 3 bases and J 5 bases; nucleotides not matched to a gene: 8. The CDR3 spans 15 residues. The germline V gene encodes CDR1 SGHNT and CDR2 YYREEE (reference sequence). Sequenced input: PBMCs or T cells enriched from blood (not recorded which). The V gene is TRBV5-4, the J gene TRBJ1-1, with 9 bases lining up with TRBD1. The sequence was obtained from an older woman who had recovered from COVID-19. The CDR3 spells CASSSKQGAETEAFF. The DNA of the CDR3 is TGTGCCAGCAGCTCTAAACAGGGGGCGGAGACTGAAGCTTTCTTT.